The present T cell receptor (beta chain) was sequenced within a study of metastatic and nonmetastatic thyroid tumors. V lost 5 bases and J lost 7, with 17 bases in between. Germline V gene sequence: CDR1 MNHNS, CDR2 SASEGT. The CDR3 totals 14 residues. No patient received treatment before thyroid surgery. TCRdb reanalyzed the PCR reads via MiXCR. This sample has about 37,000 clones; roughly 13% occur once, and the top ten carry around 9.5%. This clone showed up many times. The TCR sequence derives from a female donor with papillary thyroid cancer or a benign thyroid nodule (not recorded which). Some clones in this sample may be carry-over from other donors' samples. The gene calls are TRBV6-1 and TRBJ1-2; D might be TRBD1 (6 bases). The specimen sequenced was blood. For the CDR3, the DNA is TGTGCCAGCAGTATCAAACAGGGTTCTGGTGGCTACACCTTC. Protein: CASSIKQGSGGYTF.